This T cell receptor (beta chain) was obtained from a study of CD8 T cells in Susac syndrome (dated by TCRdb to about 2019). For the wider study: Whether CD8+ T cell activation and differentiation in Susac syndrome was antigen driven was tested using repertoire sequencing. Study-wide conclusions, independent of this receptor: The TCR sequencing and HLA analysis was acknowledged to have included a relatively small number of individuals.

Taken from cysteine to phenylalanine, the CDR3 has 13 residues. This entry keeps only the CDR3 DNA: 39 bases, framed from base 1. The V end loses 4 bases and the J end loses 1 base, and a stretch of 8 bases separates them. CDR1 SGHRS and CDR2 YFSETQ were looked up in the germline V gene. RNA was extracted with the RNeasy kit and roughly 0.5 to 1 ug was reverse transcribed using random hexamers. The immunoSEQ multiplex PCR assay, covering 54 Vbeta and 13 Jbeta segments, was used to amplify TCR beta CDR3 regions. To correct PCR amplification bias, a synthetic template baseline was used for both primer optimization and computational correction. Per the source publication's procedure: Only productive sequences were kept, with reads annotated to V, D and J genes according to IMGT and analyzed in immunoSEQ Analyzer. To calculate clonality, Shannon entropy was normalized by log2 of the number of productive unique sequences and then subtracted from one. Public and private clones were assessed among the 100 most prevalent clones of each patient and control. Clones were defined as Susac-specific if absent from the healthy and MS cohorts, from approximately 1,100 published viral clones and from other ImmuneACCESS disease sequences. The raw public data were reprocessed by TCRdb itself: fastp quality trimming at Q25, MiXCR clonotype calling, in-frame beta chains only. Rows are unified per CDR3 protein, each entry keeping the most common DNA and genes. The V and J calls were not made by the authors but by TCRdb's processing. This sample is represented by a few hundred thousand distinct CDR3 sequences; around 95% of them were singletons. The ten biggest clones cover 0.085% to 0.095% of the sample.

A remark on this clonotype: The specificity of this receptor is unknown. No much larger clonotype is one base removed from it; base qualities were not supplied.

Peripheral blood CD8+ and CD4+ T cells from healthy donors, Susac syndrome patients and multiple sclerosis patients were profiled by high-throughput TCR beta sequencing. The multiple sclerosis controls were treatment-naive patients whose relapsing-remitting disease, either stable or active, fulfilled the revised McDonald criteria. Bulk CD8+ and CD4+ T cells were purified magnetically by negative isolation, whereas CD8+ TEMRA cells were enriched by FACS. Blood was collected in EDTA tubes and processed within 24 hours, with PBMCs isolated through density gradient centrifugation. PBMCs intended for TCR sequencing were cryopreserved in liquid nitrogen and were subsequently thawed in a 37 degrees C water bath. The sorted or isolated CD4+, CD8+ and CD8+ TEMRA cells had a purity of 90% or higher.

Material: CD4+ T cells from PBMCs. The chain is made from TRBV5-1 and TRBJ1-2; the D gene is not confidently resolved. The sequence was obtained from a human donor with multiple sclerosis. The nucleotides read TGCGCCAGCAGCGAAGACCTTAACTATGGCTACACCTTC. Its product reads: CASSEDLNYGYTF.